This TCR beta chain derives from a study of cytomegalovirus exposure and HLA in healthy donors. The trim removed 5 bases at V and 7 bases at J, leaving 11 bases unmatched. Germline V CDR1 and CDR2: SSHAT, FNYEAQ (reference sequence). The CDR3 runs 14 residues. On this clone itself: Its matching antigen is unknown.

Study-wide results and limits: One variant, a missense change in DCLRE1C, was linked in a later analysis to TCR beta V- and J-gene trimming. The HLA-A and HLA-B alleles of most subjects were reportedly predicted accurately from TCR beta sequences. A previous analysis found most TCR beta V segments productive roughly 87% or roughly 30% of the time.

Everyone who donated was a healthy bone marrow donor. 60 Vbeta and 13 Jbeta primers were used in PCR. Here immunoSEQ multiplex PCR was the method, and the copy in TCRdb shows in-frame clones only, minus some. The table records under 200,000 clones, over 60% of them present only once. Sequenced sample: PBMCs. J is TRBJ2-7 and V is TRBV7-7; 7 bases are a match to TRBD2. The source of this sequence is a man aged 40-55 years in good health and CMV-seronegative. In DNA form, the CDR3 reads TGTGCCAGCAGCGCGGGAGTGGGAGCGGGGGAGCAGTACTTC. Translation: CASSAGVGAGEQYF.